These 14 T cell receptor beta chains were sequenced from one sample in a study of patients and donors after allogeneic stem cell transplantation. From the RT-PCR reads, TCRdb called clonotypes with MiXCR, one entry per CDR3 protein. The sample lists roughly 250,000 distinct CDR3 sequences, roughly 15% occurring once. The sequenced material came from blood, either unsorted or a sorted T cell fraction (not recorded which). The receptors here all came from a human donor who was either an allogeneic HSCT recipient or a stem cell or donor lymphocyte infusion donor (not recorded which). It is not recorded whose cells these are; they may come from a transplant donor.

This clonotype appeared many times. The chain uses TRBV18 and TRBJ2-7; D might be TRBD2 (5 bases). Trimming shortened V by 1 base and J by 5 bases, and 9 bases separated the two germline ends. CDR1 is KGHSH and CDR2 is LQKENI in the germline V gene. The CDR3 consists of 13 residues. The CDR3 sequence: CASSPRGIDEQYF. In nucleotides, the CDR3 is TGTGCCAGCTCACCACGAGGGATCGACGAGCAGTACTTC.

This clonotype was counted between two and nine times. The V and J genes are TRBV11-2 and TRBJ2-1; D is perhaps TRBD2 (6 bases). CDR3 length equals 14 residues. Germline loops: CDR1 SGHAT, CDR2 FQNNGV. V lost 3 bases and J lost 5, with 11 bases in between. The CDR3 here is CASSFRDLDNEQFF. The CDR3 region has the DNA TGTGCCAGCAGCTTCCGGGACTTGGACAATGAGCAGTTCTTC.

The V gene is TRBV6-2 or TRBV6-3, the J gene TRBJ2-3; 7 bases align to TRBD2. J was trimmed by 10 bases and V by 2 bases; bases with no gene match: 6. The CDR3 covers 13 residues. Germline V gene lookup returns CDR1 MNHEY and CDR2 SVGEGT. CDR3 nucleotides: TGTGCCAGCAGTTACCGGGACTATATCCCGCAGTATTTT. This encodes CASSYRDYIPQYF.

This clonotype was seen more than once but under ten times. This chain links TRBV6-1 with TRBJ2-1, with D tentatively TRBD2 (5 bases). Trimming shortened V by 3 bases and J by 8 bases, and 14 bases separated the two germline ends. There are 14 residues in the CDR3. CDR1 and CDR2 (germline): MNHNS, SASEGT. The CDR3 loop reads CASSDGKGPDEQFF. In nucleotides, the CDR3 is TGTGCCAGCAGTGACGGGAAAGGACCTGATGAGCAGTTCTTC.

CDR3 sequence: CARSLSVAGGETQYF. The CDR3 coding sequence is TGTGCCAGAAGCTTGTCAGTAGCGGGAGGGGAGACCCAGTACTTC. The J gene is TRBJ2-5, the V gene TRBV5-3; TRBD2 aligns across 11 bases. TRBV5-3 has ORF status, its function being uncertain. The CDR3 covers 15 residues. Trimming removed 1 base from V and 5 bases from J; junction bases left unmatched: 4.

The chain links TRBV5-1 to TRBJ2-3; 7 bases map to TRBD2. Germline-derived CDR1 and CDR2 are SGHRS and YFSETQ. V lost 6 bases to trimming and J lost 1 base; unmatched junction nucleotides: 5. This CDR3 has 14 amino acids. The CDR3 loop is CASNGGSGTDTQYF. In DNA form, the CDR3 reads TGCGCCAGCAACGGGGGGTCGGGCACAGATACGCAGTATTTT.

The V and J genes are TRBV20-1 and TRBJ2-1; 8 nucleotides align to TRBD2. The CDR3 is 14 residues long. The V gene end was trimmed by 4 bases and the J gene end by 4 bases; junction bases not matched to a gene: 6. The germline gives CDR1 DFQATT, CDR2 SNEGSKA (reference sequence). CDR3 residues: CSAISGLAYNEQFF. CDR3 DNA: TGCAGTGCTATCTCCGGACTAGCTTACAATGAGCAGTTCTTC.

Only a few counts were recorded for this clonotype. V gene TRBV7-3 combines with J gene TRBJ1-1; TRBD1 matches 9 bases. Germline V CDR1 and CDR2: SGHTA, FQGTGA. The V gene end was trimmed by 1 base and the J gene end by 4 bases; junction bases not matched to a gene: 10. The CDR3 extends over 17 amino acids. The CDR3 DNA follows: TGTGCCAGCAGCTTAATCCCGTTAGGACAGGGGACCACTGAAGCTTTCTTT. This encodes CASSLIPLGQGTTEAFF. Drawing the rest from reference TRBV7-3 and TRBJ1-1, the complete variable domain is GAGVSQTPSNKVTEKGKYVELRCDPISGHTALYWYRQSLGQGPEFLIYFQGTGAADDSGLPNDRFFAVRPEGSVSTLKIQRTERGDSAVYLCASSLIPLGQGTTEAFFGQGTRLTVV.

The CDR3 sequence is CASSLAGTSGGGTDTQYF. The CDR3 bases are TGTGCCAGCAGCTTAGCCGGGACTAGCGGGGGGGGCACAGATACGCAGTATTTT. V gene TRBV7-2 combines with J gene TRBJ2-3, with 16 positions matching TRBD2. Germline V gives CDR1 SGHTA, CDR2 FQGNSA. The CDR3 runs 18 residues. V shed 0 bases, J shed 1 base, and the junction held 1 base outside the gene matches.

The gene calls are TRBV2 and TRBJ1-6; D possibly corresponds to TRBD1 (6 bases). V was clipped by 3 bases and J by 7 bases, with 13 bases between them. The germline gives CDR1 SNHLY, CDR2 FYNNEI. This CDR3 has 15 residues. CDR3 nucleotides: TGTGCCAGCAGTGATGGGGGGGCTGGAAATTCACCCCTCCACTTT. Encoded protein: CASSDGGAGNSPLHF.

The V call is TRBV19, the J call TRBJ1-2; TRBD1 matches 8 bases. The CDR3 runs 17 residues. Germline trimming cut 4 bases from V and 5 bases from J; bases unmatched to any gene: 15. The germline V gene has CDR1 LNHDA and CDR2 SQIVND (reference sequence). CDR3 region: CASSTGTGLTSRYGYTF. CDR3 nucleotides: TGTGCCAGTAGTACAGGGACAGGCCTGACCTCTCGTTATGGCTACACCTTC. The entire variable domain, with the rest obtained from reference TRBV19 and TRBJ1-2, is as follows: DGGITQSPKYLFRKEGQNVTLSCEQNLNHDAMYWYRQDPGQGLRLIYYSQIVNDFQKGDIAEGYSVSREKKESFPLTVTSAQKNPTAFYLCASSTGTGLTSRYGYTFGSGTRLTVV.

This clonotype was seen a handful of times. The V gene is TRBV11-2, the J gene TRBJ2-1; no clear D gene. Germline V gives CDR1 SGHAT, CDR2 FQNNGV. The V end was cut by 5 bases, the J end by 7 bases, with 9 bases between. The CDR3 spans 12 residues. The CDR3 DNA is TGTGCCAGCAGCCCCCGAATGAATGAGCAGTTCTTC. Protein: CASSPRMNEQFF.

This clonotype has a handful of counts. The rearrangement joins TRBV7-3 to TRBJ2-3; D is unresolved. With 5 bases removed from V and 0 bases from J, the gap between germline ends came to 12 bases. This CDR3 is 15 amino acids long. The germline V gene encodes CDR1 SGHTA and CDR2 FQGTGA. The CDR3 loop reads CASSPTSRSTDTQYF. In DNA form, the CDR3 reads TGTGCCAGCAGCCCGACCTCACGTAGCACAGATACGCAGTATTTT.

This clonotype was counted at least ten times. The CDR3 sequence is CASSQAGGQGTDTQYF. CDR3 nucleotides: TGCGCCAGCAGCCAAGCGGGGGGACAGGGGACCGATACGCAGTATTTT. The chain has TRBV4-3 and TRBJ2-3; TRBD1 matches at 10 bases. Germline CDR1 is LGHNA and CDR2 is YSLEER. The CDR3 is 16 residues long. With V trimmed by 1 base and J by 6 bases, 7 bases remained unmatched.